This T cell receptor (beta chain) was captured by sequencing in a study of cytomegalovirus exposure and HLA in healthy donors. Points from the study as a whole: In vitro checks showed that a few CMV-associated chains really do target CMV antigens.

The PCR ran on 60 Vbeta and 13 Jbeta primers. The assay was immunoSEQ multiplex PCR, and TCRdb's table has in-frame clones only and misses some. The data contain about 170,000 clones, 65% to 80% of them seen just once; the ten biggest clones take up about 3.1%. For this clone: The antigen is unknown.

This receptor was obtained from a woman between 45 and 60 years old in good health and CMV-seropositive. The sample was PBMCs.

The CDR3 region has the DNA TGTGCCAGCAGGTCTAAGACAGGGTCGGACACTGAAGCTTTCTTT. This sequence encodes CASRSKTGSDTEAFF. The V call is TRBV7-2, the J call TRBJ1-1; 7 nucleotides line up with TRBD1. Germline CDR1 and CDR2: SGHTA and FQGNSA. V dropped 6 bases and J dropped 3; count of bases not matched to a gene: 10. The CDR3 covers 15 residues.